This T cell receptor (beta chain) stems from a study of T cells after yellow fever vaccination. Trimming took 0 bases from V and 5 from J; bases not matched to a gene: 4. The germline CDR1 and CDR2 sequences are LGHNA and YNFKEQ. The CDR3 loop spans 16 amino acids. UMIs and a universal primer site were added when TCR cDNA was made by 5'RACE template switching. One entry per CDR3 protein, called by TCRdb with MiXCR from the 5' RACE reads. The sample lists 300,000 to 400,000 distinct CDR3 sequences, 8.7% occurring once. This rearrangement joins TRBV4-2 to TRBJ2-2; 9 bases match TRBD2. This TCR was sampled from a man aged 18-30 years who received the YFV17D yellow fever vaccine. The source was PBMCs, collected on the day of the first yellow fever vaccination. CDR3 sequence: CASSQEAGGRTGELFF. Here the CDR3 DNA reads TGTGCCAGCAGCCAAGAGGCGGGGGGGCGGACCGGGGAGCTGTTTTTT.